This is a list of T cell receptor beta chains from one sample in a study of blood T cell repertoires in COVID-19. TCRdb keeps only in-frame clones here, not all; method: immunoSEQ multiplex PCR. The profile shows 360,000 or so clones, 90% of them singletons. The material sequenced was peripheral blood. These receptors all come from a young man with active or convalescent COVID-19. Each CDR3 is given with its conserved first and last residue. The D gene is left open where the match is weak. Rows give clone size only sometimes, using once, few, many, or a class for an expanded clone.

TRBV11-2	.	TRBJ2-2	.	CASSLEGLSGELFF	TGTGCCAGCAGCCTCGAGGGACTCTCCGGGGAGCTGTTTTTT
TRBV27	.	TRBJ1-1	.	CASSLLKHNTEAFF	TGTGCCAGCAGTTTATTGAAACACAACACTGAAGCTTTCTTT
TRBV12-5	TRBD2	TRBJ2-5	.	CARLPGLAGMYQETQYF	TGTGCTAGGCTTCCGGGACTAGCGGGGATGTACCAAGAGACCCAGTACTTC
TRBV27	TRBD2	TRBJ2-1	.	CASRRNSGRAGGEQFF	TGTGCCAGCAGAAGGAATAGCGGGAGGGCAGGAGGTGAGCAGTTCTTC
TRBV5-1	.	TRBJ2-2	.	CASSFTENTGELFF	TGCGCCAGCAGCTTTACTGAAAACACCGGGGAGCTGTTTTTT
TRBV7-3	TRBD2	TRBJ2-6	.	CASSLAGVATGANVLTF	TGTGCCAGCAGCTTAGCGGGAGTGGCTACTGGGGCCAACGTCCTGACTTTC
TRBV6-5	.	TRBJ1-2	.	CASSRSGAGNYGYTF	TGTGCCAGCAGCAGGTCAGGGGCGGGTAACTATGGCTACACCTTC
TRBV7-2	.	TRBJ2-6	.	CASSLSFGGSGANVLTF	TGTGCCAGCAGCTTGTCGTTCGGGGGTTCTGGGGCCAACGTCCTGACTTTC
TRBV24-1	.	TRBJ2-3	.	CATSDLVAGGTDTQYF	TGTGCCACCAGTGATTTGGTGGCAGGGGGCACAGATACGCAGTATTTT
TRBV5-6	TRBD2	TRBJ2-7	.	CASSLGLAGGASYEQYF	TGTGCCAGCAGCCTAGGACTAGCGGGAGGGGCCTCCTACGAGCAGTACTTC
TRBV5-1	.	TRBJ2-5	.	CASSLGQGTQYF	TGCGCCAGCAGCTTGGGGCAGGGGACCCAGTACTTC
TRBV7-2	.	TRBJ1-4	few	CASSLGGVGVNEKLFF	TGTGCCAGCAGCTTAGGGGGCGTGGGCGTAAATGAAAAACTGTTTTTT
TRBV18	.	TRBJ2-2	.	CASSPPHISNTGELFF	TGTGCCAGCTCACCACCACACATTTCGAACACCGGGGAGCTGTTTTTT
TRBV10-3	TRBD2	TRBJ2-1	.	CAIRASGSPYNEQFF	TGTGCCATCAGAGCTAGCGGGAGCCCCTACAATGAGCAGTTCTTC
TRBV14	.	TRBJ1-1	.	CASSLMADTEAFF	TGTGCCAGCAGCTTAATGGCTGACACTGAAGCTTTCTTT
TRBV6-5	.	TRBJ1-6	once	CASSWLEGRSPLHF	TGTGCCAGCAGTTGGTTGGAGGGGCGTTCACCCCTCCACTTT
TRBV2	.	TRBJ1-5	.	CASLLDPGVQPQHF	TGTGCCAGCTTGCTAGATCCGGGAGTTCAGCCCCAGCATTTT
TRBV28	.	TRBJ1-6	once	CASTGRDNSPLHF	TGTGCCAGCACGGGGAGGGATAATTCACCCCTCCACTTT
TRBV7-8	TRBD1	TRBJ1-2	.	CASSQRDSPAIYGYTF	TGTGCCAGCAGCCAAAGGGACAGCCCAGCCATCTATGGCTACACCTTC
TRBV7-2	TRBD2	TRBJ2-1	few	CASSPSGSGIYNEQFF	TGTGCCAGCAGCCCCTCGGGTAGCGGGATATACAATGAGCAGTTCTTC
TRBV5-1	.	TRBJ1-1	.	CAGSLAQENTEAFF	TGCGCCGGCAGCTTGGCACAGGAAAACACTGAAGCTTTCTTT
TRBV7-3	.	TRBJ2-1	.	CASSLTGRLGANEQFF	TGTGCCAGCAGCTTAACTGGGAGACTAGGTGCGAATGAGCAGTTCTTC
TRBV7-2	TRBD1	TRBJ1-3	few	CASSFGRGRSGNTIYF	TGTGCCAGCAGCTTCGGCAGGGGGAGGTCTGGAAACACCATATATTTT
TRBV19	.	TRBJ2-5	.	CASRFRGTGETQYF	TGTGCCAGTAGGTTCAGGGGTACGGGGGAGACCCAGTACTTC
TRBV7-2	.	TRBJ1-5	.	CASSLDLSNQPQHF	TGTGCCAGCAGCTTAGATCTCAGCAATCAGCCCCAGCATTTT
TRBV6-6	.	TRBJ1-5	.	CASSYGSRGWDQPQHF	TGTGCCAGCAGTTACGGGTCAAGGGGGTGGGATCAGCCCCAGCATTTT
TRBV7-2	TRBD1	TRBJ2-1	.	CASSLGTGGSYNEQFF	TGTGCCAGCAGCTTAGGGACAGGGGGATCCTACAATGAGCAGTTCTTC
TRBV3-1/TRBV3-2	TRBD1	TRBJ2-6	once	CASSPRDRLSGANVLTF	TGTGCCAGCAGCCCCCGGGACAGGTTATCTGGGGCCAACGTGCTGACTTTC
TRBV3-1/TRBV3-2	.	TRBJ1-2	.	CASSQDPYGYGYTF	TGTGCCAGCAGCCAAGATCCCTACGGCTATGGCTACACCTTC
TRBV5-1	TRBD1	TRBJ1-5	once	CASRQGTGDSQPQHF	TGCGCCAGCAGACAGGGGACAGGGGATAGTCAGCCCCAGCATTTT
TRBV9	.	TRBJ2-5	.	CASSPGGGETQYF	TGTGCCAGCAGCCCCGGTGGGGGGGAGACCCAGTACTTC
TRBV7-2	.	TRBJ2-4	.	CASSLERASNIQYF	TGTGCCAGCAGCTTAGAGCGGGCCTCCAACATTCAGTACTTC
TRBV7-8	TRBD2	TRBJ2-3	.	CASSRGSGRGTDTQYF	TGTGCCAGCAGCCGAGGTAGCGGGAGAGGCACAGATACGCAGTATTTT
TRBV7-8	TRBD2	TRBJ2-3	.	CASSFSSGSSSTDTQYF	TGTGCCAGCAGCTTCTCTAGCGGGAGCTCTAGCACAGATACGCAGTATTTT
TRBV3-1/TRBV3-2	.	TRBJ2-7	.	CASSQYYEQYF	TGTGCCAGCAGCCAGTACTACGAGCAGTACTTC
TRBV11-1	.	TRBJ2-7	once	CASSSSERVHEQYF	TGTGCCAGCAGCTCCTCTGAGCGCGTCCACGAGCAGTACTTC
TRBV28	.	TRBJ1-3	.	CASSFTRGSSGNTIYF	TGTGCCAGCAGTTTCACCCGGGGAAGCTCTGGAAACACCATATATTTT
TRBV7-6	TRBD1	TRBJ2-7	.	CASSLNTGDYYEQYF	TGTGCCAGCAGCCTAAACACAGGGGATTACTACGAGCAGTACTTC
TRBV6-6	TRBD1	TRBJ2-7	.	CASSSHGTGHYEQYF	TGTGCCAGCAGTTCGCACGGGACAGGACACTACGAGCAGTACTTC
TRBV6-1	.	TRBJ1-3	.	CASSEKLGGAGNTIYF	TGTGCCAGCAGTGAAAAGTTAGGAGGGGCTGGAAACACCATATATTTT
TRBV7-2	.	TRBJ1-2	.	CASSLAAGGSGYTF	TGTGCCAGCAGCTTAGCCGCGGGGGGGAGTGGCTACACCTTC
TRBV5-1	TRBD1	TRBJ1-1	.	CASSLGQGARNTEAFF	TGCGCCAGCAGCTTGGGACAGGGGGCGAGGAACACTGAAGCTTTCTTT
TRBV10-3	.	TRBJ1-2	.	CAISEMAGNGYTF	TGTGCCATCAGTGAGATGGCAGGCAATGGCTACACCTTC
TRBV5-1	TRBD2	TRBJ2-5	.	CASSQNSGGQETQYF	TGCGCCAGCAGCCAAAATAGCGGGGGCCAAGAGACCCAGTACTTC
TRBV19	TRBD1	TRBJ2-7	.	CASRLRQGTYEQYF	TGTGCCAGTAGGCTCCGACAGGGGACGTACGAGCAGTACTTC